Here is one TCR beta chain with its context. Its cognate antigen is unknown. The ends were cut back, 0 bases at V and 4 bases at J, with 18 bases in the middle. In germline, CDR1 is MGHRA, CDR2 YSYEKL. The CDR3 covers 17 residues. The data stem from a study of cytomegalovirus exposure and HLA in healthy donors. Use of 60 Vbeta and 13 Jbeta primers characterized the PCR. Produced via immunoSEQ multiplex PCR; TCRdb's table is partial and in-frame only. Of under 250,000 clones detected, 79% appear once; the ten largest clones hold approximately 4.4%. Findings of the study overall: Most TCR beta V segments were productive about 87% or about 30% of the time in an earlier analysis. The study listed some 160 cytomegalovirus-associated TCR beta chains.

The V gene is TRBV4-1, the J gene TRBJ1-2; D ambiguous. The sample comprised PBMCs. The origin of this receptor is a woman in her 30s in good health and CMV-seropositive. In nucleotides, the CDR3 is TGCGCCAGCAGCCAAGATCAATTAGCGGCTATCGCCTATGGCTACACCTTC. Protein: CASSQDQLAAIAYGYTF.